Listed below are T cell receptor beta chains from one sample, sequenced in a study of CD8+ T cells in alopecia areata. Produced via immunoSEQ multiplex PCR; TCRdb's table is partial and in-frame only. The data hold under 40,000 clones, with under 65% observed a single time. Material: CD4+ Tregs sorted from blood. These receptors were obtained from a human donor with alopecia areata. CDR3s include the opening cysteine and the closing phenylalanine or tryptophan. Each record gives: clone size, J gene, V gene, D gene, CDR3 protein, CDR3 DNA. The D gene is left open where the match is weak. Size is omitted from some rows. Given values are once, few, many or a class for expanded clones.

clone size: -; J gene: TRBJ1-1; V gene: TRBV5-1; D gene: -; CDR3 protein: CASSLGGVGNTEAFF; CDR3 DNA: TGCGCCAGCAGCTTGGGGGGCGTTGGGAACACTGAAGCTTTCTTT
clone size: -; J gene: TRBJ1-6; V gene: TRBV2; D gene: -; CDR3 protein: CASRTRVNSPLHF; CDR3 DNA: TGTGCCAGCAGGACCAGGGTAAATTCACCCCTCCACTTT
clone size: once; J gene: TRBJ2-7; V gene: TRBV4-1; D gene: -; CDR3 protein: CASSQDHGQSRALSYEQYF; CDR3 DNA: TGCGCCAGCAGCCAAGATCACGGCCAAAGCAGGGCCCTCTCCTACGAGCAGTACTTC
clone size: -; J gene: TRBJ1-5; V gene: TRBV30; D gene: TRBD1; CDR3 protein: CAWSVRQGWNQPQHF; CDR3 DNA: TGTGCCTGGAGTGTACGACAGGGATGGAATCAGCCCCAGCATTTT
clone size: -; J gene: TRBJ2-5; V gene: TRBV5-1; D gene: -; CDR3 protein: CASSLLSGGQETQYF; CDR3 DNA: TGCGCCAGCAGCTTGTTAAGTGGCGGACAAGAGACCCAGTACTTC
clone size: -; J gene: TRBJ2-7; V gene: TRBV5-1; D gene: -; CDR3 protein: CASSLGTLRSSEQYF; CDR3 DNA: TGCGCCAGCAGCTTAGGAACCCTGCGAAGCTCCGAGCAGTACTTC
clone size: -; J gene: TRBJ2-3; V gene: TRBV7-2; D gene: TRBD2; CDR3 protein: CASSNARLADYTDTQYF; CDR3 DNA: TGTGCCAGCAGCAACGCACGGCTAGCGGATTACACAGATACGCAGTATTTT
clone size: -; J gene: TRBJ2-7; V gene: TRBV30; D gene: -; CDR3 protein: CAWRVSDSSYEQYF; CDR3 DNA: TGTGCCTGGAGGGTAAGCGACAGCTCCTACGAGCAGTACTTC
clone size: -; J gene: TRBJ2-3; V gene: TRBV6-1; D gene: -; CDR3 protein: CASYGWGASTDTQYF; CDR3 DNA: TGTGCCAGCTATGGATGGGGGGCCAGCACAGATACGCAGTATTTT
clone size: -; J gene: TRBJ1-6; V gene: TRBV28; D gene: -; CDR3 protein: CASSSLRSGNSPLHF; CDR3 DNA: TGTGCCAGCAGTTCGCTCCGTAGCGGGAATTCACCCCTCCACTTT
clone size: -; J gene: TRBJ2-6; V gene: TRBV11-2; D gene: -; CDR3 protein: CASSPRRQPSGANVLTF; CDR3 DNA: TGTGCCAGCAGCCCGAGAAGACAGCCCTCTGGGGCCAACGTCCTGACTTTC
clone size: -; J gene: TRBJ2-1; V gene: TRBV9; D gene: -; CDR3 protein: CASSVGLAPRENNEQFF; CDR3 DNA: TGTGCCAGCAGCGTAGGCCTAGCGCCCCGTGAAAACAATGAGCAGTTCTTC
clone size: -; J gene: TRBJ2-7; V gene: TRBV7-2; D gene: -; CDR3 protein: CASSSYREQYF; CDR3 DNA: TGTGCCAGCAGCTCCTATCGTGAGCAGTACTTC
clone size: -; J gene: TRBJ2-2; V gene: TRBV27; D gene: TRBD1; CDR3 protein: CASRKFRGRNTGELFF; CDR3 DNA: TGTGCCAGCAGGAAATTCAGGGGGCGCAACACCGGGGAGCTGTTTTTT
clone size: -; J gene: TRBJ2-1; V gene: TRBV27; D gene: TRBD1; CDR3 protein: CASSPLRDRGDNEQFF; CDR3 DNA: TGTGCCAGCAGTCCTCTTAGGGACAGGGGCGACAATGAGCAGTTCTTC
clone size: -; J gene: TRBJ2-4; V gene: TRBV2; D gene: TRBD1; CDR3 protein: CASGGQALAKNIQYF; CDR3 DNA: TGTGCCAGCGGCGGACAGGCGCTAGCCAAAAACATTCAGTACTTC
clone size: medium-sized; J gene: TRBJ2-7; V gene: TRBV18; D gene: TRBD1; CDR3 protein: CASSTRQGWGSYEQYF; CDR3 DNA: TGTGCCAGCTCAACAAGACAGGGATGGGGCTCCTACGAGCAGTACTTC
clone size: -; J gene: TRBJ2-6; V gene: TRBV19; D gene: -; CDR3 protein: CASSINPGPDSGANVLTF; CDR3 DNA: TGTGCCAGTAGTATCAACCCCGGGCCCGACTCTGGGGCCAACGTCCTGACTTTC
clone size: once; J gene: TRBJ1-2; V gene: TRBV2; D gene: -; CDR3 protein: CASWGLSNYGYTF; CDR3 DNA: TGTGCCAGTTGGGGACTTTCGAACTATGGCTACACCTTC
clone size: -; J gene: TRBJ2-7; V gene: TRBV7-2; D gene: -; CDR3 protein: CASSAPPRWEQYF; CDR3 DNA: TGTGCCAGCAGCGCCCCACCCCGCTGGGAGCAGTACTTC